The 21 T cell receptor beta chains given below trace back to one sample, sequenced in a study of circulating tumor DNA in untreated peripheral T-cell lymphoma. Only in-frame clones appear in the TCRdb table, and some are missing; sequencing was by immunoSEQ multiplex PCR. The profile shows 2,500 to 3,500 clones, roughly 64% of them singletons. Sequenced sample: tumor tissue. These receptors were collected from a human donor with peripheral T-cell lymphoma.

This clone was counted a few times. The rearrangement joins TRBV30 to TRBJ1-6, with a possible D match to TRBD1 (5 bases). V gave up 5 bases and J gave up 6 bases, with 8 bases separating them. CDR3 length equals 12 residues. Germline V gene data show CDR1 as GTSNPN and CDR2 as SVGIG (reference sequence). CDR3 region: CAWGDSNSPLHF. CDR3 bases: TGTGCCTGGGGGGACTCTAATTCACCCCTCCACTTT.

V usage is TRBV29-1 and J usage is TRBJ2-1; possible D gene TRBD2, 7 bases. The ends were cut back, 5 bases at V and 5 bases at J, with 13 bases in the middle. Germline V CDR1 and CDR2: SQVTM, ANQGSEA. The CDR3 totals 13 residues. CDR3 residues: CSVYGGQNNEQFF. CDR3 bases: TGCAGCGTTTACGGGGGGCAGAACAATGAGCAGTTCTTC.

The J gene is TRBJ2-7, the V gene TRBV19, with D maybe TRBD1 (7 bases). V shed 7 bases and J shed 2 bases, with 15 bases lying between them. The CDR3 runs 14 residues. Germline CDR1 and CDR2: LNHDA and SQIVND (reference sequence). The CDR3 loop reads CASTPDRTTYEQYF. DNA of the CDR3: TGTGCCAGTACTCCGGACAGGACTACCTACGAGCAGTACTTC.

V usage is TRBV9 and J usage is TRBJ2-3; D gene ambiguous. The V gene lost 5 bases and the J gene lost 8 bases, with 12 bases spanning the gap. The CDR3 runs to 12 residues. Germline values: CDR1 SGDLS, CDR2 YYNGEE. The CDR3 region is CASSDDWATQYF. DNA for the CDR3: TGTGCCAGCAGTGACGACTGGGCTACGCAGTATTTT.

This chain links TRBV11-3 with TRBJ1-2; D uncertain. There are 15 residues in the CDR3. The ends were cut back, 5 bases at V and 4 bases at J, with 17 bases in the middle. Germline loops: CDR1 SGHNT, CDR2 YENEEA. This chain's CDR3 is CASSPVRSPSYGYTF. The CDR3 DNA reads TGTGCCAGCAGCCCCGTAAGGTCCCCGAGCTATGGCTACACCTTC.

The rearrangement links TRBV5-1 to TRBJ2-3; D is tentatively TRBD1 or TRBD2 (6 bases each). V shed 0 bases and J shed 4 bases, with 15 bases lying between them. This CDR3 has 16 amino acids. Germline V gene sequence: CDR1 SGHRS, CDR2 YFSETQ. The CDR3 loop reads CASSLDGGASADTQYF. CDR3 bases: TGCGCCAGCAGCTTGGACGGGGGCGCATCGGCAGATACGCAGTATTTT.

The rearrangement joins TRBV29-1 to TRBJ1-5; D might be TRBD1 (5 bases). Trimming removed 7 bases from V and 3 bases from J, with 13 bases in between. This CDR3 spans 13 amino acids. The germline V gene encodes CDR1 SQVTM and CDR2 ANQGSEA. CDR3 nucleotide sequence: TGCAGCGCCGGAGGGGCTCCCAATCAGCCCCAGCATTTT. This codes for CSAGGAPNQPQHF.

Worth noting for this clone: A read error may produce the germline difference seen at one junction end. The J gene is TRBJ1-3, the V gene TRBV16; D ambiguous. From germline, CDR1 is KGHSY and CDR2 FQNENV. The CDR3 is made up of 10 amino acids. The CDR3 protein is CARSLIGWRF. The CDR3 DNA is TGTGCCAGAAGCTTGATCGGGTGGAGGTTT.

This rearrangement joins TRBV10-2 to TRBJ2-7; no definite D call. Trimming shortened V by 0 bases and J by 7 bases, and 16 bases separated the two germline ends. The CDR3 is 15 residues long. Germline V CDR1 and CDR2: WSHSY, SAAADI. CDR3 sequence reads: CASSESRAGASEQYF. In DNA, the CDR3 is TGCGCCAGCAGTGAGTCTCGGGCAGGCGCCTCAGAGCAGTACTTC.

In DNA form, the CDR3 reads TGCGCCAGCAGCCGAAGCACTAGCGGGGGGGGCCTAGTCGATGAGCAGTTCTTC. Translated, it gives CASSRSTSGGGLVDEQFF. This chain connects TRBV5-1 to TRBJ2-1; TRBD2 matches 13 bases. The junction had 15 bases not matched to a gene; V was cut back by 4 bases and J by 8 bases. Germline V lookup: CDR1 SGHRS, CDR2 YFSETQ. CDR3 length: 18 residues.

This sequence joins TRBV5-1 and TRBJ2-3; unclear D gene. The CDR3 is 14 amino acids. V was trimmed by 3 bases and J by 1 base, leaving 9 bases between them. Germline CDR1 SGHRS, CDR2 YFSETQ. As DNA, the CDR3 is TGCGCCAGCAGCTCCATGCAGCGCACAGATACGCAGTATTTT. This encodes CASSSMQRTDTQYF.

This clone was seen more than once but under ten times. The chain employs TRBV18 and TRBJ1-4, with 10 bases fitting TRBD1. CDR1 is KGHSH, CDR2 LQKENI, per germline. V lost 3 bases, J lost 8 bases, and 6 bases stayed unmatched. The CDR3 has 15 amino acids. As DNA, the CDR3 is TGTGCCAGCTCACCGACAGGGGGCGCGCCGGAAAAACTGTTTTTT. Encoded protein: CASSPTGGAPEKLFF.

The chain couples TRBV22-1 to TRBJ1-6. TRBV22-1 is annotated as a pseudogene. This CDR3 has 14 residues. CDR3 bases: TGTGCCACCAGTAGCGGGAACCTCAATTCACCCCTCCACTTT. Its translation is CATSSGNLNSPLHF.

This clone has a handful of counts. This chain links TRBV19 with TRBJ2-5; maybe TRBD2 (5 bases). V was cut by 3 bases and J by 5 bases, with 16 bases left in between. Per germline, CDR1 LNHDA and CDR2 SQIVND (reference sequence). CDR3 length: 15 amino acids. CDR3 sequence reads: CASSIFLGVGETQYF. CDR3 in DNA: TGTGCCAGTAGTATTTTCCTGGGAGTGGGGGAGACCCAGTACTTC.

In the case of this clone: The junction and the germline gene differ at one end; a read error may be behind it. The rearrangement uses TRBV19 and TRBJ2-6, with D perhaps matching TRBD1 (5 bases). This CDR3 region has 18 residues. Germline CDR1 LNHDA, CDR2 SQIVND (reference sequence). The CDR3, as DNA: TGTGCCAGTAGTATGTCGGCAGGGCCCTTCTCTGGGGTCAACGTCCTGACTTTC. Translation gives CASSMSAGPFSGVNVLTF.

The count of this clone is one. The chain links TRBV23-1 to TRBJ1-2; unclear D gene. TRBV23-1 is sorted into the ORF group, with uncertain function. The CDR3 spans 13 residues. The V and J ends lost 6 bases and 6 bases respectively, with 14 bases between them. The DNA for the CDR3 is TGCGCCAGCAGCTTGAACACCCTTCATGGCTACACCTTC. As protein: CASSLNTLHGYTF.

This clone was recorded a few times. The CDR3 region is CASSRSSNQPQHF. In DNA, the CDR3 is TGTGCCAGTAGTAGGTCCAGCAATCAGCCCCAGCATTTT. This chain joins TRBV19 and TRBJ1-5; D gene unclear. This CDR3 comprises 13 residues. Trimming removed 4 bases from V and 1 base from J, with 5 bases in between. CDR1 is LNHDA, CDR2 SQIVND, per germline (reference sequence).

This clone was observed a handful of times. This chain links TRBV19 with TRBJ2-3; D gene uncertain. Germline assignment: CDR1 LNHDA and CDR2 SQIVND (reference sequence). The CDR3 has 15 residues. V lost 6 bases and J lost 2, with 15 bases in between. The CDR3 DNA follows: TGTGCCAGTAGCGCCCCAGAAGGCCTCACAGATACGCAGTATTTT. Amino acids: CASSAPEGLTDTQYF. Full variable domain (remainder filled in from reference TRBV19 and TRBJ2-3): DGGITQSPKYLFRKEGQNVTLSCEQNLNHDAMYWYRQDPGQGLRLIYYSQIVNDFQKGDIAEGYSVSREKKESFPLTVTSAQKNPTAFYLCASSAPEGLTDTQYFGPGTRLTVL.

Concerning this clone: A much larger clone differs by one base, so this may be a read error. The same CDR3 is also encoded by other DNA sequences in this sample. The chain is built from TRBV19 and TRBJ2-2; 14 nucleotides agree with TRBD2. Germline CDR1 and CDR2: LNHDA and SQIVND (reference sequence). Germline trimming cut 8 bases from V and 6 bases from J; bases unmatched to any gene: 8. The CDR3 is 16 residues long. CDR3 nucleotide sequence: TGTGCCAGTCGTGTGACTAGCGGGGGGGCCGCCGGGGAGCTGTTTTTT. It codes for CASRVTSGGAAGELFF.

The chain carries TRBV19 and TRBJ1-2; TRBD1 might be the D (6 bases). Germline CDR1 reads LNHDA; CDR2 reads SQIVND (reference sequence). The CDR3 is 13 amino acids. V was cut by 3 bases and J by 6 bases, with 11 bases left in between. CDR3 bases: TGTGCCAGTAGTATTATCACAGGGAATGGCTACACCTTC. It translates to CASSIITGNGYTF.

This clone has more than one count but fewer than ten. J is TRBJ1-5 and V is TRBV6-8; 7 nucleotides align to TRBD1. The V gene end was trimmed by 5 bases and the J gene end by 0 bases; junction bases not matched to a gene: 4. This CDR3 is built from 15 residues. In germline, CDR1 is MNHGY, CDR2 SAAAGT. The CDR3 protein is CASSKRQGSNQPQHF. CDR3 bases: TGTGCCAGCAGTAAACGACAGGGTAGCAATCAGCCCCAGCATTTT.